This paragraph covers one T cell receptor (beta chain) sequence. This entry comes from a study of blood T cell repertoires in COVID-19. About the research overall: PBMCs, B-cell-depleted T cells, or T cells provided the cDNA or gDNA that made up the material.

This CDR3 contains 19 residues. The V gene end was trimmed by 0 bases and the J gene end by 1 base; junction bases not matched to a gene: 9. Germline loops: CDR1 SGHRS, CDR2 YFSETQ. Authors' processing steps: Estimated nucleated cell counts came from reference gene primer amplification. The table came from immunoSEQ multiplex PCR; TCRdb's copy has only in-frame clones and leaves some out. D and trimming were read from the DNA, whereas the V and J calls and clone size are those reported in that table. This table holds 100,000 to 150,000 clones, approximately 91% found once. V usage is TRBV5-1 and J usage is TRBJ2-3; 12 bases are a match to TRBD2. The specimen was peripheral blood. The origin of this receptor is a woman over 75 with acute or convalescent COVID-19. The CDR3 nucleotides read TGCGCCAGCAGCTTGGCCGGGACTAGCGGGCCATTTGGCACAGATACGCAGTATTTT. Residues: CASSLAGTSGPFGTDTQYF.